This is a list of T cell receptor beta chains from one sample in a study of blood T cell repertoires in COVID-19. Profiled with immunoSEQ multiplex PCR; TCRdb holds only in-frame clones, not every one. The sample includes about 160,000 clones, about 85% of them seen just once. Sequencing was performed on peripheral blood. Receptors originate from an elderly man with COVID-19, enrolled during active disease. Each CDR3 is given with its conserved first and last residue. The D gene is left open where the match is weak. Rows may omit the clone size; those that give it use once, few, many or a size class.

size: .
J: TRBJ2-1
V: TRBV6-6
D: TRBD1
DNA: TGTGCCAGCAGTAAGCCAGGGGGCGGAAACAATGAGCAGTTCTTC
CDR3: CASSKPGGGNNEQFF

size: .
J: TRBJ2-1
V: TRBV2
D: .
DNA: TGTGCCAGCACAAGGGGGGGGCCCGGTGAGCAGTTCTTC
CDR3: CASTRGGPGEQFF

size: .
J: TRBJ2-5
V: TRBV6-6
D: .
DNA: TGTGCCAGCAGTTACTCTTCAGGTCAAGAGACCCAGTACTTC
CDR3: CASSYSSGQETQYF

size: .
J: TRBJ1-3
V: TRBV11-2
D: .
DNA: TGTGCCAGCAGCTTGTACAGCCGCTCTGGAAACACCATATATTTT
CDR3: CASSLYSRSGNTIYF

size: .
J: TRBJ2-2
V: TRBV5-1
D: .
DNA: TGCGCCAGCAGCTTATCAGGGCACAACACCGGGGAGCTGTTTTTT
CDR3: CASSLSGHNTGELFF

size: .
J: TRBJ1-1
V: TRBV9
D: TRBD1
DNA: TGTGCCAGCAGCGTAGGAGACAGGGCGAACACTGAAGCTTTCTTT
CDR3: CASSVGDRANTEAFF

size: once
J: TRBJ2-1
V: TRBV9
D: TRBD1
DNA: TGTGCCAGCAGCGTAGGACAGGGGCTATACAATGAGCAGTTCTTC
CDR3: CASSVGQGLYNEQFF

size: .
J: TRBJ1-6
V: TRBV29-1
D: TRBD1
DNA: TGCAGCGTCGCCTTGGGACAGGGGGCCTATAATTCACCCCTCCACTTT
CDR3: CSVALGQGAYNSPLHF

size: .
J: TRBJ2-3
V: TRBV5-6
D: TRBD2
DNA: TGTGCCAGCAGTTCAGCCCGGGACTATCGGGATCCAGATACGCAGTATTTT
CDR3: CASSSARDYRDPDTQYF

size: .
J: TRBJ2-3
V: TRBV6-5
D: TRBD1
DNA: TGTGCCAGCAGTACGACACAGGGGGTAGATACGCAGTATTTT
CDR3: CASSTTQGVDTQYF

size: few
J: TRBJ1-4
V: TRBV19
D: .
DNA: TGTGCCAGTAGTCAACGGGAGTATCGGTCAGCTGAAAAACTGTTTTTT
CDR3: CASSQREYRSAEKLFF

size: .
J: TRBJ1-3
V: TRBV13
D: TRBD1
DNA: TGTGCCAGCAGCTCCTCACAGGGGGACTATGGAAACACCATATATTTT
CDR3: CASSSSQGDYGNTIYF